This T cell receptor (beta chain) was recovered during a study of human T cells and chemical hapten exposure. On the study more broadly: Slight differences in pooled library volume were the main source of varying TCR yields across samples.

V lost 6 bases to trimming and J lost 7 bases, with 16 bases between them. CDR1 is SGHVS, CDR2 FQNEAQ, per germline. The CDR3 covers 13 residues. A few counts support this clonotype. The target antigen is unknown. General study results and limits: Because they had alopecia, donors may respond immunologically unlike healthy people.

Time point meaning: patch test 3, about 24 weeks after DPC sensitization. The sample's treatment: therapeutic diphenylcyclopropenone sensitization with weekly scalp DPC. TCRdb reanalysed the RACE reads using MiXCR and keeps one entry per CDR3 protein. The sample contains about 82,000 distinct CDR3 sequences, under 14% of which appear only once. Sequences were derived from whole blood, sampled in connection with sensitization to the hapten diphenylcyclopropenone (DPC). The receptor was derived from a woman aged 45-65 years with alopecia areata. Some clones in this sample may be carry-over from other donors' samples. This chain connects TRBV7-8 to TRBJ2-7; weak D call: TRBD2 (6 bases). The CDR3 nucleotides read TGTGCCAGCAGTACCTCAGAGGAGGGGGAGCAGTACTTC. It yields the protein CASSTSEEGEQYF. Full variable domain (rest looked up from reference TRBV7-8 and TRBJ2-7): GAGVSQSPRYKVAKRGQDVALRCDPISGHVSLFWYQQALGQGPEFLTYFQNEAQLDKSGLPSDRFFAERPEGSVSTLKIQRTQQEDSAVYLCASSTSEEGEQYFGPGTRLTVT.